These 19 T cell receptor beta chains came from one sample sequenced in a study of cytomegalovirus exposure and HLA in healthy donors. The table came from immunoSEQ multiplex PCR; TCRdb's copy has only in-frame clones and leaves some out. The data show roughly 120,000 clones, about 87% seen once. Sequencing was done on a sample of PBMCs. These TCRs come from a man between 18 and 35 years old in good health and CMV-seronegative.

V is TRBV6-1 and J is TRBJ1-2, with a tentative D call TRBD1 (6 bases). The CDR3 has 16 amino acids. The V end lost 0 bases, the J end lost 5 bases, and 16 bases lay between the germline ends. Germline lookup yields CDR1 MNHNS and CDR2 SASEGT. CDR3 bases: TGTGCCAGCAGTGAAGCCCAGGGGTCTTTCTTTTATGGCTACACCTTC. Residues: CASSEAQGSFFYGYTF.

The chain combines TRBV4-1 with TRBJ2-1; TRBD2 is a possible D gene (5 bases). The CDR3 spans 17 residues. The V end was cut by 0 bases, the J end by 1 base, with 13 bases between. CDR1 is MGHRA and CDR2 is YSYEKL in the germline V gene. The CDR3 reads CASSQDSLAVSYNEQFF. Written as DNA, the CDR3 is TGCGCCAGCAGCCAAGACTCGCTAGCCGTATCCTACAATGAGCAGTTCTTC.

This chain connects TRBV6-4 to TRBJ1-1; D remains ambiguous. The germline CDR1 and CDR2 sequences are MRHNA and SNTAGT. The CDR3 runs 14 residues. Trimming stripped 5 bases from V and 3 bases from J, with 13 bases between. This CDR3 is CASSKTREHTEAFF. DNA of the CDR3: TGTGCCAGCAGTAAAACCCGGGAGCACACTGAAGCTTTCTTT.

V is TRBV10-1 and J is TRBJ2-1; D not resolved. This CDR3 is built from 14 residues. V was clipped by 2 bases and J by 2 bases, with 7 bases between them. The V gene's germline CDR1 is WNHNN and CDR2 SYGVQD (reference sequence). The CDR3 DNA sequence: TGCGCCAGCAGTGAGCAATCAGCCTACAATGAGCAGTTCTTC. Amino acid sequence: CASSEQSAYNEQFF.

The chain links TRBV4-3 to TRBJ2-3, with a possible D match to TRBD1 (7 bases). With 0 bases removed from V and 2 bases from J, the gap between germline ends came to 15 bases. Germline CDR1 LGHNA, CDR2 YSLEER. The CDR3 is 17 residues long. This CDR3 reads CASSQEYPGGITDTQYF. In nucleotides, the CDR3 is TGCGCCAGCAGCCAAGAATACCCAGGGGGGATCACAGATACGCAGTATTTT.

The chain employs TRBV5-1 and TRBJ2-1, with TRBD1 identical over 8 bases. The germline gives CDR1 SGHRS, CDR2 YFSETQ. The CDR3 contains 15 residues. The ends lost 4 bases at V and 6 bases at J; junction bases unmatched: 9. The CDR3 region is CASSTPGQAPNEQFF. The CDR3 DNA is TGCGCCAGCAGCACCCCGGGACAGGCTCCCAATGAGCAGTTCTTC.

The chain has TRBV5-6 and TRBJ1-1, with D hard to call. Germline V gene lookup returns CDR1 SGHDT and CDR2 YYEEEE. The V end lost 0 bases, the J end lost 6 bases, and 9 bases lay between the germline ends. This CDR3 has 13 residues. The CDR3 region has the DNA TGTGCCAGCAGCTTGGTTTCGGTGGCTGAAGCTTTCTTT. It codes for CASSLVSVAEAFF.

This rearrangement joins TRBV7-7 to TRBJ2-6; 10 positions match TRBD1. Germline V CDR1 and CDR2: SSHAT, FNYEAQ (reference sequence). CDR3 size: 16 residues. The V gene end was trimmed by 5 bases and the J gene end by 4 bases; junction bases not matched to a gene: 5. The CDR3 here is CASSPGQGTGANVLTF. Here the CDR3 DNA reads TGTGCCAGCAGCCCGGGACAGGGGACCGGGGCCAACGTCCTGACTTTC.

The V call is TRBV28, the J call TRBJ2-7; 8 bases agree with TRBD1. The CDR3 consists of 14 residues. V trimming: 4 bases; J trimming: 4 bases; junction bases outside the gene matches: 6. The germline V gene has CDR1 MDHEN and CDR2 SYDVKM. CDR3 residues: CASSSSDREYEQYF. As DNA, the CDR3 is TGTGCCAGCAGTTCCTCGGACAGGGAATACGAGCAGTACTTC.

This clone was detected once. The rearrangement uses TRBV4-1 and TRBJ2-1; maybe TRBD2 (5 bases). This CDR3 contains 19 residues. Germline CDR1 MGHRA, CDR2 YSYEKL. Between the trimmed V and J ends, which lost 2 bases and 3 bases, there was a span of 23 bases. CDR3 in DNA: TGCGCCAGCAGCCAAACCGGGGTTATTGCCATCTTGGACTACAATGAGCAGTTCTTC. It specifies CASSQTGVIAILDYNEQFF.

The chain employs TRBV6-1 and TRBJ1-4, with 10 bases fitting TRBD1. This CDR3 region has 16 residues. After removal of 0 bases from V and 5 bases from J, the junction contained 3 bases not matched to a gene. CDR1 and CDR2 (germline): MNHNS, SASEGT. This CDR3 is CASSEAKGQGNEKLFF. The CDR3 nucleotides read TGTGCCAGCAGTGAAGCGAAGGGACAGGGGAATGAAAAACTGTTTTTT.

The chain joins TRBV2 to TRBJ2-2; 8 positions match TRBD2. The V segment lost 10 bases and the J segment 2 bases; nucleotides outside the gene matches: 9. The CDR3 sequence is 15 residues long. CDR1 and CDR2 (germline): SNHLY, FYNNEI. CDR3 protein: CATRSGTSNTGELFF. For the CDR3, the DNA is TGTGCCACCCGCTCCGGGACTAGTAACACCGGGGAGCTGTTTTTT.

CDR3 residues: CASSEYRQETQYF. In nucleotides, the CDR3 is TGCGCCAGCAGTGAGTACAGGCAAGAGACCCAGTACTTC. The chain carries TRBV10-2 and TRBJ2-5, with D perhaps matching TRBD1 (5 bases). Germline V gives CDR1 WSHSY, CDR2 SAAADI. The CDR3 consists of 13 residues. Between the trimmed V and J ends, which lost 1 base and 2 bases, there was a span of 5 bases.

This rearrangement joins TRBV6-6 to TRBJ2-2; TRBD2 is a possible D gene (6 bases). The CDR3 spans 15 residues. In germline, CDR1 is MNHNY, CDR2 SVGAGI (reference sequence). Trimming stripped 8 bases from V and 9 bases from J, with 22 bases between. CDR3 region: CASFRRGREARELFF. The CDR3 DNA reads as TGTGCCAGCTTCCGGCGGGGACGCGAGGCCCGGGAGCTGTTTTTT.

The J gene is TRBJ2-7, the V gene TRBV28, with 12 bases matching TRBD2. The germline CDR1 and CDR2 sequences are MDHEN and SYDVKM. The CDR3 is made up of 16 amino acids. V lost 5 bases and J lost 4; bases outside the gene matches: 9. CDR3 bases: TGTGCCAGCAGTCCAGATCTAGCGGGAGGGGGATACGAGCAGTACTTC. This codes for CASSPDLAGGGYEQYF.

The J gene is TRBJ2-3, the V gene TRBV18, with D possibly being TRBD2 (6 bases). Germline V gene lookup returns CDR1 KGHSH and CDR2 LQKENI. Trimming shortened V by 2 bases and J by 0 bases, and 12 bases separated the two germline ends. There are 16 residues in the CDR3. The CDR3 DNA sequence: TGTGCCAGCTCACCAGCGGGGTCGAGGAGCACAGATACGCAGTATTTT. It specifies CASSPAGSRSTDTQYF.

The chain has TRBV5-1 and TRBJ2-1, with 11 bases lining up with TRBD2. The CDR3 loop spans 15 amino acids. The V and J ends lost 3 bases and 7 bases, in that order; junction bases with no gene match: 6. Germline V gene data show CDR1 as SGHRS and CDR2 as YFSETQ. The CDR3 loop is CASSSTSGITNEQFF. CDR3 nucleotide sequence: TGCGCCAGCAGCTCGACTAGCGGGATCACGAATGAGCAGTTCTTC.

The gene calls are TRBV5-1 and TRBJ1-1, with 7 bases that match TRBD1. The ends lost 4 bases at V and 3 bases at J; junction bases unmatched: 6. Germline lookup yields CDR1 SGHRS and CDR2 YFSETQ. The CDR3 extends over 14 amino acids. The CDR3 nucleotides read TGCGCCAGCAGCCTACCTACAGGGGACACTGAAGCTTTCTTT. Amino acid sequence: CASSLPTGDTEAFF.

The genes are TRBV28 and TRBJ2-3; TRBD2 agrees at 8 bases. Unmatched junction bases numbered 5, after V lost 1 base and J lost 8 bases. This CDR3 region has 14 residues. Germline V gives CDR1 MDHEN, CDR2 SYDVKM. The CDR3 DNA sequence: TGTGCCAGCAGTTTATCGGCGGGAGGCGGTACGCAGTATTTT. Translated: CASSLSAGGGTQYF.